These 21 T cell receptor beta chains originate from one sample sequenced in a study of T cell changes during pregnancy in multiple sclerosis. Sequenced by immunoSEQ multiplex PCR; TCRdb stores in-frame clones only, minus some. The sample carries 90,000 to 150,000 clones, 90% to 95% recorded once. Here the sequenced sample was peripheral blood, taken before pregnancy. These receptors were collected from a female donor with multiple sclerosis, enrolled in a pregnancy study.

The rearrangement uses TRBV5-1 and TRBJ2-7; 7 nucleotides line up with TRBD1. Germline trimming cut 2 bases from V and 4 bases from J; bases unmatched to any gene: 3. The CDR3 is 13 residues long. The germline gives CDR1 SGHRS, CDR2 YFSETQ. CDR3 in amino acids: CASSFAGGYEQYF. The CDR3, as DNA: TGCGCCAGCAGCTTCGCAGGGGGTTACGAGCAGTACTTC.

This chain uses TRBV6-5 with TRBJ2-1; tentatively, D is TRBD1 (5 bases). Germline-derived CDR1 and CDR2 are MNHEY and SVGAGI. V was clipped by 0 bases and J by 7 bases, with 13 bases between them. This CDR3 region has 15 residues. Here the CDR3 DNA reads TGTGCCAGCAGTTACTCAGAGACAGTTAGGAATGAGCAGTTCTTC. Translation gives CASSYSETVRNEQFF.

V is TRBV7-9 and J is TRBJ1-2, with TRBD1 matching over 8 bases. In germline, CDR1 is SEHNR, CDR2 FQNEAQ (reference sequence). V trimming: 2 bases; J trimming: 8 bases; junction bases outside the gene matches: 7. This CDR3 comprises 14 residues. The CDR3 region is CASSLRQTGEGYTF. DNA for the CDR3: TGTGCCAGCAGCTTACGACAGACAGGGGAAGGCTACACCTTC.

The chain links TRBV28 to TRBJ1-2; the match to TRBD1 covers 7 bases. CDR1 MDHEN and CDR2 SYDVKM come from the germline V gene. V trimming: 5 bases; J trimming: 0 bases; junction bases outside the gene matches: 15. The CDR3 is 18 amino acids. The CDR3 protein is CASSPTGLGSRTNYGYTF. In nucleotides, the CDR3 is TGTGCCAGCAGTCCGACAGGGTTAGGGTCACGGACTAACTATGGCTACACCTTC.

The chain uses TRBV18 and TRBJ1-2, with 7 bases that match TRBD1. The CDR3 runs to 14 residues. V shed 4 bases, J shed 8 bases, and the junction held 10 bases outside the gene matches. Germline V gives CDR1 KGHSH, CDR2 LQKENI. The CDR3 DNA is TGTGCCAGCTCACTTCTCGACAGGGAGTACGGCTACACCTTC. This gives the protein CASSLLDREYGYTF.

The chain couples TRBV2 to TRBJ1-6; 7 bases match TRBD1. Germline V gene sequence: CDR1 SNHLY, CDR2 FYNNEI. Trimming at V came to 1 base and at J to 6 bases, leaving 9 bases not matched to a gene. CDR3 length: 17 residues. The CDR3 reads CASSEDQQGRSNSPLHF. The DNA of the CDR3 is TGTGCCAGCAGTGAAGACCAACAGGGGAGGTCTAATTCACCCCTCCACTTT.

The chain employs TRBV5-1 and TRBJ2-1, with D perhaps matching TRBD2 (5 bases). The CDR3 runs to 13 residues. V was clipped by 3 bases and J by 6 bases, with 10 bases between them. Germline V gives CDR1 SGHRS, CDR2 YFSETQ. CDR3 coding DNA: TGCGCCAGCAGCTCATTGGCGGGCAATGAGCAGTTCTTC. Protein sequence: CASSSLAGNEQFF.

The V call is TRBV5-1, the J call TRBJ2-2, with a tentative D call TRBD1 (6 bases). Per germline, CDR1 SGHRS and CDR2 YFSETQ. V was cut by 1 base and J by 0 bases, with 13 bases left in between. The CDR3 contains 17 residues. The CDR3 DNA reads TGCGCCAGCAGCTTGCGAACAGGGAACGCGAACACCGGGGAGCTGTTTTTT. Encoded protein: CASSLRTGNANTGELFF.

The chain has TRBV15 and TRBJ2-7; 14 bases line up with TRBD2. V lost 5 bases, J lost 3 bases, and 3 bases stayed unmatched. The CDR3 contains 15 residues. Germline lookup yields CDR1 LNHNV and CDR2 YYDKDF (reference sequence). The CDR3 DNA reads as TGTGCCACCAGCGGTGGGACTAGCGGGAGCTACGAGCAGTACTTC. Protein product: CATSGGTSGSYEQYF.

The V call is TRBV7-9, the J call TRBJ2-5; TRBD2 is a possible D gene (6 bases). There are 14 residues in the CDR3. Per germline, CDR1 SEHNR and CDR2 FQNEAQ (reference sequence). Trimming cost V 4 bases and J 2 bases, with 11 bases left between them. CDR3 amino acids: CASSSGLPQETQYF. Written as DNA, the CDR3 is TGTGCCAGCAGCTCGGGACTTCCACAAGAGACCCAGTACTTC. Combining the CDR3 with reference TRBV7-9 and TRBJ2-5 gives the whole variable domain DTGVSQNPRHKITKRGQNVTFRCDPISEHNRLYWYRQTLGQGPEFLTYFQNEAQLEKSRLLSDRFSAERPKGSFSTLEIQRTEQGDSAMYLCASSSGLPQETQYFGPGTRLLVL.

The rearrangement uses TRBV7-9 and TRBJ1-5; unclear D gene. V was trimmed by 1 base and J by 6 bases, leaving 4 bases between them. Germline loops: CDR1 SEHNR, CDR2 FQNEAQ (reference sequence). This CDR3 is built from 12 residues. The CDR3 sequence is CASSLDFQPQHF. The CDR3 nucleotides are TGTGCCAGCAGCTTAGACTTTCAGCCCCAGCATTTT.

The genes are TRBV11-2 and TRBJ2-3, with D possibly TRBD2 on 5 matching bases. V dropped 2 bases and J dropped 0 bases, with 12 bases sitting between them. This CDR3 spans 16 amino acids. Germline V gene data show CDR1 as SGHAT and CDR2 as FQNNGV. CDR3 in amino acids: CASSLQTTPSTDTQYF. The CDR3 DNA sequence: TGTGCCAGCAGCTTACAGACTACCCCTAGCACAGATACGCAGTATTTT.

The chain uses TRBV6-6 and TRBJ1-4, with 9 positions matching TRBD1. The CDR3 sequence is 15 residues long. V was pared by 2 bases and J by 3 bases, with 1 base of the junction left unmatched. Germline CDR1 and CDR2: MNHNY and SVGAGI (reference sequence). The CDR3 sequence: CASSYGTGPNEKLFF. CDR3 nucleotides: TGTGCCAGCAGTTACGGGACAGGGCCTAATGAAAAACTGTTTTTT.

The count of this clone is one. CDR3 amino acids: CSVATGTGSNQPQHF. The CDR3, as DNA: TGCAGCGTGGCCACAGGGACGGGGAGCAATCAGCCCCAGCATTTT. The rearrangement links TRBV29-1 to TRBJ1-5, with D possibly TRBD1 on 6 matching bases. This CDR3 region has 15 residues. In germline, CDR1 is SQVTM, CDR2 ANQGSEA. The V and J ends lost 6 bases and 1 base respectively, with 16 bases between them.

The chain recombines TRBV5-1 with TRBJ1-4, with D possibly TRBD1 on 6 matching bases. The CDR3 contains 15 residues. CDR1 SGHRS and CDR2 YFSETQ come from the germline V gene. The V end was cut by 4 bases, the J end by 8 bases, with 18 bases between. The CDR3 DNA follows: TGCGCCAGCAGCATTGGGGGGGGCACTAGGGAAAAACTGTTTTTT. Encoded protein: CASSIGGGTREKLFF.

This clone occurred once. The chain carries TRBV7-9 and TRBJ1-1; D is ambiguous. The CDR3 consists of 11 residues. Germline V gives CDR1 SEHNR, CDR2 FQNEAQ (reference sequence). V lost 3 bases to trimming and J lost 3 bases, with 2 bases between them. The CDR3 DNA reads TGTGCCAGCAGCTTCGACACTGAAGCTTTCTTT. Residues: CASSFDTEAFF.

The J gene is TRBJ1-6, the V gene TRBV7-9, with a weak D call TRBD1 (6 bases). This CDR3 has 13 residues. Trimming stripped 4 bases from V and 10 bases from J, with 11 bases between. Germline values: CDR1 SEHNR, CDR2 FQNEAQ (reference sequence). The CDR3 loop reads CASSWDTVSPLHF. CDR3 sequence (DNA): TGTGCCAGCAGCTGGGACACCGTATCACCCCTCCACTTT.

The genes are TRBV18 and TRBJ1-1; D unclear. Trimming removed 6 bases from V and 2 bases from J, with 7 bases in between. The V gene's germline CDR1 is KGHSH and CDR2 LQKENI. CDR3 size: 12 residues. DNA for the CDR3: TGTGCCAGCTCTCCCAGAAACACTGAAGCTTTCTTT. It codes for CASSPRNTEAFF.

This clone was recorded once. The chain has TRBV27 and TRBJ1-5; 12 bases map to TRBD1. This CDR3 is 16 amino acids long. CDR1 is MNHEY and CDR2 is SMNVEV in the germline V gene (reference sequence). Losses at the gene ends were 5 bases for V and 6 bases for J; bases not matched to a gene: 8. CDR3 bases: TGTGCCAGCAGTGCGGGACAGGGGGCGAAGGGTCAGCCCCAGCATTTT. Translated: CASSAGQGAKGQPQHF.

The gene calls are TRBV5-1 and TRBJ1-1; D is possibly TRBD1 (5 bases). Germline V gene sequence: CDR1 SGHRS, CDR2 YFSETQ. CDR3 length: 15 amino acids. V lost 2 bases to trimming and J lost 0 bases, with 11 bases between them. CDR3 amino acids: CASSLVRAMNTEAFF. The CDR3 nucleotides read TGCGCCAGCAGCTTAGTCAGGGCTATGAACACTGAAGCTTTCTTT. Variable domain in full (rest from reference TRBV5-1 and TRBJ1-1): KAGVTQTPRYLIKTRGQQVTLSCSPISGHRSVSWYQQTPGQGLQFLFEYFSETQRNKGNFPGRFSGRQFSNSRSEMNVSTLELGDSALYLCASSLVRAMNTEAFFGQGTRLTVV.

This clone was counted once. The rearrangement uses TRBV2 and TRBJ2-1; 11 bases line up with TRBD2. Germline trimming cut 7 bases from V and 5 bases from J; bases unmatched to any gene: 7. CDR1 and CDR2 from the germline V gene are SNHLY and FYNNEI. The CDR3 spans 15 residues. The CDR3 sequence: CASTELAGEDNEQFF. The CDR3 DNA is TGTGCCAGCACCGAACTAGCGGGAGAAGACAATGAGCAGTTCTTC.